The 17 T cell receptor beta chains presented below share a single source sample, sequenced in a study of blood T cell repertoires in COVID-19 (dated by TCRdb to between 2020 and 2021). The protocol used for the library was the immunoSEQ multiplex PCR assay. TCRdb limited this immuneACCESS table to in-frame rearrangements with V and J called. A share of clones is missing; checked studies link under half to unresolved V genes, and the rest is unexplained. Across this sample there are tens of thousands of clones, with roughly 91% seen only once. The top ten constitute about 5% of the sample. Input material: peripheral blood. Source of these receptors: an elderly woman with active COVID-19.

The V and J genes are TRBV2 and TRBJ2-1; 11 bases line up with TRBD2. Trimming at V came to 6 bases and at J to 6 bases, leaving 7 bases not matched to a gene. Germline lookup yields CDR1 SNHLY and CDR2 FYNNEI. This CDR3 contains 15 residues. This CDR3 is CASRSGLAVVNEQFF. In DNA, the CDR3 is TGTGCCAGCAGATCGGGACTAGCGGTAGTCAATGAGCAGTTCTTC. Full variable domain (outside the CDR3, taken from reference TRBV2 and TRBJ2-1): EPEVTQTPSHQVTQMGQEVILRCVPISNHLYFYWYRQILGQKVEFLVSFYNNEISEKSEIFDDQFSVERPDGSNFTLKIRSTKLEDSAMYFCASRSGLAVVNEQFFGPGTRLTVL.

The chain links TRBV7-2 to TRBJ1-4; D unclear. The CDR3 spans 14 residues. Germline V gene lookup returns CDR1 SGHTA and CDR2 FQGNSA. V shed 5 bases and J shed 8 bases, with 15 bases lying between them. Here the CDR3 DNA reads TGTGCCAGCAGCGTTAGCGCTGCGAGAGAAAAACTGTTTTTT. Residues: CASSVSAAREKLFF.

This chain links TRBV7-9 with TRBJ2-5, with 12 bases identical to TRBD2. The CDR3 runs to 16 residues. J was trimmed by 2 bases and V by 5 bases; bases with no gene match: 6. The germline gives CDR1 SEHNR, CDR2 FQNEAQ (reference sequence). CDR3 sequence reads: CASSIILAGGQETQYF. CDR3 sequence (DNA): TGTGCCAGCAGCATCATACTAGCGGGAGGACAAGAGACCCAGTACTTC.

V gene TRBV6-5 combines with J gene TRBJ2-3, with a possible D match to TRBD1 (6 bases). V gave up 8 bases and J gave up 6 bases, with 12 bases separating them. This CDR3 region has 12 residues. CDR1 is MNHEY and CDR2 is SVGAGI in the germline V gene. The CDR3 region is CASHRVGDTQYF. The CDR3 DNA reads as TGTGCCAGCCACAGGGTGGGGGATACGCAGTATTTT.

The genes are TRBV3-1 (or the pseudogene TRBV3-2) and TRBJ2-1, with TRBD1 identical over 8 bases. Trimming at V came to 4 bases and at J to 4 bases, leaving 9 bases not matched to a gene. CDR3 length: 16 amino acids. Germline V gene sequence: CDR1 LGHDT, CDR2 YNNKEL (reference sequence). The CDR3 DNA sequence: TGTGCCAGCAGCCGGACAGGGAACAACCTTTACAATGAGCAGTTCTTC. This sequence encodes CASSRTGNNLYNEQFF.

The chain carries TRBV4-3 and TRBJ2-1; TRBD2 matches 14 bases. The CDR3 sequence is 16 residues long. Per germline, CDR1 LGHNA and CDR2 YSLEER. Trimming at V came to 1 base and at J to 9 bases, leaving 5 bases not matched to a gene. Here the CDR3 reads CASSQARLAGGGEQFF. In DNA form, the CDR3 reads TGCGCCAGCAGCCAAGCCCGACTAGCGGGAGGGGGTGAGCAGTTCTTC.

The CDR3 coding sequence is TGTGCCAGCAGCTTGACCGGACTAGCGGGAGCCAAGGGAAATTACGAGCAGTACTTC. Translating it yields CASSLTGLAGAKGNYEQYF. The V call is TRBV5-4, the J call TRBJ2-7; 13 bases match TRBD2. The CDR3 is made up of 19 amino acids. The germline gives CDR1 SGHNT, CDR2 YYREEE (reference sequence). Unmatched junction bases numbered 14, after V lost 1 base and J lost 4 bases.

The gene calls are TRBV5-1 and TRBJ2-7; weak D call: TRBD1 (6 bases). From germline, CDR1 is SGHRS and CDR2 YFSETQ. This CDR3 comprises 15 residues. Trimming shortened V by 3 bases and J by 0 bases, and 13 bases separated the two germline ends. The DNA of the CDR3 is TGCGCCAGCAGCTACGACAGGACGCACTCCTACGAGCAGTACTTC. Protein product: CASSYDRTHSYEQYF.

The chain couples TRBV3-1 (or the pseudogene TRBV3-2) to TRBJ2-4; D possibly corresponds to TRBD2 (6 bases). Between the trimmed V and J ends, which lost 1 base and 0 bases, there was a span of 19 bases. This CDR3 contains 19 residues. In germline, CDR1 is LGHDT, CDR2 YNNKEL (reference sequence). For the CDR3, the DNA is TGTGCCAGCAGCCAAGGAGGTATAGCGGAGGCACTAGCCAAAAACATTCAGTACTTC. Protein product: CASSQGGIAEALAKNIQYF.

This chain uses TRBV11-2 with TRBJ1-2; D remains ambiguous. Germline CDR1 and CDR2: SGHAT and FQNNGV. V was pared by 4 bases and J by 5 bases, with 11 bases between. There are 13 residues in the CDR3. CDR3 in amino acids: CASSSAYLYGYTF. The DNA for the CDR3 is TGTGCCAGCAGCTCCGCCTATTTATATGGCTACACCTTC. Filled out from reference TRBV11-2 and TRBJ1-2, the complete variable domain reads EAGVAQSPRYKIIEKRQSVAFWCNPISGHATLYWYQQILGQGPKLLIQFQNNGVVDDSQLPKDRFSAERLKGVDSTLKIQPAKLEDSAVYLCASSSAYLYGYTFGSGTRLTVV.

The chain links TRBV6-4 to TRBJ2-7; the D gene is possibly TRBD2 (5 bases). Germline V gives CDR1 MRHNA, CDR2 SNTAGT. The CDR3 loop spans 14 amino acids. The germline V and J ends were trimmed by 0 bases and 12 bases, with 18 bases remaining between them. The DNA for the CDR3 is TGTGCCAGCAGTGACTCGGGGAGTCTCGCGGTGAGGTACTTC. Translated: CASSDSGSLAVRYF.

The chain couples TRBV27 to TRBJ2-1; 12 bases map to TRBD1. The CDR3 runs 14 residues. Germline values: CDR1 MNHEY, CDR2 SMNVEV (reference sequence). Germline trimming cut 4 bases from V and 8 bases from J; bases unmatched to any gene: 3. The CDR3: CASSSGTGGYEQFF. CDR3 bases: TGTGCCAGCAGTTCAGGGACAGGGGGCTATGAGCAGTTCTTC.

The gene calls are TRBV2 and TRBJ1-4; no clear D. Trimming stripped 2 bases from V and 5 bases from J, with 9 bases between. CDR1 is SNHLY and CDR2 is FYNNEI in the germline V gene. The CDR3 has 14 residues. The CDR3 spells CASSELGRNEKLFF. The CDR3 DNA is TGTGCCAGCAGTGAACTGGGGAGGAATGAAAAACTGTTTTTT.

The CDR3 region is CASSITPLRVDEQYF. The CDR3 DNA follows: TGTGCCAGTAGTATAACCCCGCTTCGAGTTGACGAGCAGTACTTC. This chain links TRBV19 with TRBJ2-7; D is unresolved. The V end was cut by 2 bases, the J end by 5 bases, with 16 bases between. There are 15 residues in the CDR3. Germline V gene sequence: CDR1 LNHDA, CDR2 SQIVND (reference sequence).

This chain connects TRBV28 to TRBJ2-5; 8 bases match TRBD2. Germline assignment: CDR1 MDHEN and CDR2 SYDVKM. After removal of 5 bases from V and 4 bases from J, the junction contained 6 bases not matched to a gene. This CDR3 is built from 14 residues. The CDR3 reads CASSRGGLGETQYF. In nucleotides, the CDR3 is TGTGCCAGCAGTCGGGGGGGGCTGGGAGAGACCCAGTACTTC.

This sequence joins TRBV24-1 and TRBJ2-1; 10 bases align to TRBD2. V trimming: 1 base; J trimming: 14 bases; junction bases outside the gene matches: 7. The length of the CDR3 is 14 residues. CDR1 and CDR2 from the germline V gene are KGHDR and SFDVKD. In DNA, the CDR3 is TGTGCCACCAGTGATTTAGCGGGAGGGCCTATAAAGTTCTTC. Translation gives CATSDLAGGPIKFF.

This clone was observed once. The V and J genes are TRBV9 and TRBJ2-3, with TRBD1 identical over 7 bases. After removal of 0 bases from V and 2 bases from J, the junction contained 3 bases not matched to a gene. This CDR3 has 15 residues. CDR1 and CDR2 (germline): SGDLS, YYNGEE. DNA of the CDR3: TGTGCCAGCAGCGTAGGGCAGGGGGACACAGATACGCAGTATTTT. Its translation is CASSVGQGDTDTQYF.